This T cell receptor beta chain was obtained from a study of control samples from healthy donors and cancer patients. From germline, CDR1 is SGDLS and CDR2 YYNGEE. The CDR3 loop spans 14 amino acids. V lost 3 bases to trimming and J lost 5 bases; unmatched junction nucleotides: 6. TCRdb's copy holds only in-frame clones and misses some; the assay was immunoSEQ multiplex PCR. Counted here are fewer than 200,000 clones, around 93% occurring once; the ten biggest clones make up approximately 4%. V gene TRBV9 combines with J gene TRBJ1-2, with 8 nucleotides matching TRBD1. The sequenced sample was blood. The clonotype comes from an older woman in good health. The CDR3 DNA is TGTGCCAGCAGCGCGGGGGACAGGTTGTATGGCTACACCTTC. Translating it yields CASSAGDRLYGYTF.